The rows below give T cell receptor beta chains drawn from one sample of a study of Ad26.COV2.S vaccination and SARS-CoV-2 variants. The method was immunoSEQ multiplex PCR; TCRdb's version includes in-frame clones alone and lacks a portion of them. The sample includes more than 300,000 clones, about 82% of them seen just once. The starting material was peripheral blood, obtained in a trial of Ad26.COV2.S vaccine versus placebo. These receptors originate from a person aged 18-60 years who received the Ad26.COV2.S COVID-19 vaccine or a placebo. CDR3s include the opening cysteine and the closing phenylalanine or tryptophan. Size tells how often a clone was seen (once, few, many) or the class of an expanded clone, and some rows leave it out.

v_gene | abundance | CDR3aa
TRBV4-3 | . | CASSHATGWLYGYTF
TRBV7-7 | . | CASSPSEGGGETQYF
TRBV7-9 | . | CASANSGAWLLSGNTIYF
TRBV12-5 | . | CASGLSGGDTQYF
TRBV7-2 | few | CASSYRTQETQYF
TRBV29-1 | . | CSVRAQGNYGYTF
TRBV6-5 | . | CASSYTRGGEEKLFF
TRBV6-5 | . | CASSTDRGTYEQYF
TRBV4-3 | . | CASSQAFPSGNTIYF
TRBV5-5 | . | CASSLGPPGHSYEQYF
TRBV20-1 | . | CSGPGEQYF
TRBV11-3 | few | CASSGDNSYEQYF
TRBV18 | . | CASSPPSLLPYEQYF
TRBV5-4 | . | CASSFYPGSALKGDRYGYTF
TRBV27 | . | CASSRRGGGSAFF
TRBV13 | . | CASSVRPGGSNTGELFF
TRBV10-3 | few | CAIGLAGANEQFF
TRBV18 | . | CASSLADTQYF
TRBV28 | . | CASSTLGLGNTIYF
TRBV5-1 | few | CASSQDGISGYTF
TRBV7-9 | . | CASSLEQYNSPLHF
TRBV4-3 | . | CASSQDHPSTAEKNIQYF
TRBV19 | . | CASSMNSGTASYEQYF
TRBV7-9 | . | CASSFLGLNSPLHF
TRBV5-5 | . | CASSLEWGNAYNEQFF
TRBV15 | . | CATSRGPLAGAYNEQFF
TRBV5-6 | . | CASSLSMYGDGYTF
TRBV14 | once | CASSQILPSLSGGSNNEQFF
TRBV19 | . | CASSIESGYGYTF
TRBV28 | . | CASSSTSGYTF
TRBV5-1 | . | CASSTRGVGSKGEQFF
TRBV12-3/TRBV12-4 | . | CAVGLVAEAFF